The entry below gives a single T cell receptor (beta chain) sequence along with its context. Antigen: not known. TCRdb called the 5' RACE reads again in MiXCR, with one record for every CDR3 protein. The sample has 70,000 to 75,000 distinct CDR3 sequences; about 13% are singletons. Time point in this sample: longitudinal time-point 1 (baseline). 2 million unsorted PBMCs were stored in RNAlater at -80 °C before RNA extraction. The source of the sample is a study of neurological immune-mediated disorders. Trimming took 0 bases from V and 2 from J, leaving 9 bases between them. CDR3 size: 15 residues. Looked up from germline, CDR1 is SGHKS and CDR2 is YYEKEE (reference sequence). Findings and limits, study-wide: In HTLV-1-associated myelopathy, TCR clonal expansion was greatest, whereas multiple sclerosis had the least, falling below healthy controls. None of the CDR3 amino acid sequences of expanded clones were shared across subjects, and this suggested private repertoires in all groups.

The J gene is TRBJ2-1, the V gene TRBV5-5, with TRBD1 as a possible D gene (6 bases). This TCR was recovered from a female donor with HTLV-1-associated myelopathy (HAM/TSP). The sequencing input was PBMCs. The CDR3 protein is CASSLDTGTYNEQFF. The CDR3 DNA reads TGTGCCAGCAGCTTGGATACAGGGACCTACAATGAGCAGTTCTTC.